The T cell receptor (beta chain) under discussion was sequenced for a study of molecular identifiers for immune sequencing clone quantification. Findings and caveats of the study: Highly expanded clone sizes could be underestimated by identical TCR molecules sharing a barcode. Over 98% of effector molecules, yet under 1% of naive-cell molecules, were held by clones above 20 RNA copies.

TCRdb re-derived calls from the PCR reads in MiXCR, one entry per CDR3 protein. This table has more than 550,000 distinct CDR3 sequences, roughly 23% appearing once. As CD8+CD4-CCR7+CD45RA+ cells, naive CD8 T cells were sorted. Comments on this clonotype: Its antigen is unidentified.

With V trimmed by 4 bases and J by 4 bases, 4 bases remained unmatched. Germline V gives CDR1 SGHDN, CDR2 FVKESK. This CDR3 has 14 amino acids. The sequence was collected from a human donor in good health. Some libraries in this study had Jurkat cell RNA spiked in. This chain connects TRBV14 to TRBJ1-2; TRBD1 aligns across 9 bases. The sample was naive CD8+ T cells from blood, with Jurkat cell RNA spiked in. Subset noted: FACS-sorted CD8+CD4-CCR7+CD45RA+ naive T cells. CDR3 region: CASSRTGVIYGYTF. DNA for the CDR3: TGTGCCAGCAGCCGGACAGGGGTGATCTATGGCTACACCTTC. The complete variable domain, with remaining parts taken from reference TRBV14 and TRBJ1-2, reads EAGVTQFPSHSVIEKGQTVTLRCDPISGHDNLYWYRRVMGKEIKFLLHFVKESKQDESGMPNNRFLAERTGGTYSTLKVQPAELEDSGVYFCASSRTGVIYGYTFGSGTRLTVV.